This T cell receptor (beta chain) was sequenced in a study of neoadjuvant anti-PD-1 for oral cavity cancer. Study background: Patients mostly received three to four biweekly nivolumab doses at 3 mg/kg before surgery.

Measured with immunoSEQ multiplex PCR; TCRdb has only the in-frame clones, and not every one. The sample includes 55,000 to 75,000 clones, about 86% of them seen just once. V was pared by 3 bases and J by 9 bases, with 14 bases of the junction left unmatched. CDR1 is SGHDT, CDR2 YYEEEE, per germline. There are 16 residues in the CDR3. Time point here: after neoadjuvant nivolumab, at surgical resection. Cohort: HPV-negative, locally advanced oral cavity squamous cell carcinoma patients. No culture or expansion preceded analysis of these blood cells. The receptor was derived from a person aged 35-79 years with oral cavity squamous cell carcinoma. Here the sequenced sample was PBMCs, taken after nivolumab (anti-PD-1) treatment. The chain recombines TRBV5-6 with TRBJ1-5; TRBD1 matches 8 bases. The CDR3 DNA reads TGTGCCAGCAGCTCGACAGGGGCCGCCGTAGTTCCGCCCCAGCATTTT. It specifies CASSSTGAAVVPPQHF.